This T cell receptor (beta chain) was captured in a study of tumor-infiltrating lymphocytes in primary liver carcinoma (dated by TCRdb to about 2017). For context, the study as a whole: The five patients, three men and two women aged 30 to 69 years, had hepatocellular carcinoma (four) or combined HCC and intrahepatic cholangiocarcinoma (one). The tumors of the five patients were staged as T1-T3 N0M0, with maximum diameters ranging from 4.2 to 10 cm. Samples yielded roughly 3.5 to 8 million productive TCRbeta reads; read depth did not differ significantly between tissue types. The study combined TCRbeta repertoire sequencing, expression microarrays and whole-exome sequencing across five regions of each liver tumor, with adjacent normal tissue and blood. A total of roughly 35 specimens from 5 patients went through TCRbeta repertoire sequencing, namely 25 tumor regions, 5 adjacent noncancerous liver tissues and 5 peripheral blood samples. Technical replicate repertoires showed high reproducibility, with mean shared-clone rates roughly 0.89 and correlation coefficients above 0.95. What the work shows at the level of the full study, not this receptor alone: Repertoire overlap was higher between tumor regions (mean about 36%) than tumor-adjacent (around 17%) or tumor-blood (about 14%) pairs, consistent with antigen-driven expansion. The top 250 clones accounted for a significantly greater share of the repertoire in tumors than in blood (p = 0.039). Bulk unsorted samples precluded comparing CD4+ and CD8+ T cell repertoires. Because sequencing covered only the TCR beta chain and unpaired alpha chains were not captured, true repertoire diversity is likely underestimated. The study included only five patients, and the authors note findings should be validated in a larger study.

Total RNA and DNA were co-extracted from about 19-30 mg of bulk tissue with the AllPrep DNA/RNA mini kit, without cell sorting. Between late 2015 and March 2016, roughly five patients in China with histopathologically diagnosed primary liver carcinoma had surgical resection. At the time of sampling, the patients had chronic HBV infection and had not received any treatment. Pieces of fresh tumor and adjacent tissue were cut in half, with one half kept in RNAlater at -80 degrees C and the other half sent for histology. A constant-region primer and ProtoScript II reverse transcriptase were used to reverse-transcribe TCRbeta-specific cDNA from roughly 0.55 ug total RNA. Construction of the TCRbeta libraries relied on three nested rounds of multiplex PCR, following a slightly modified ARM-PCR procedure. Multiplex TRBV1-TRBV30 forward primers and a Cbeta reverse primer were used in the first two PCR rounds, each of which was run for around 10 cycles. A final 25-cycle PCR with Deep VentR polymerase added sample barcodes and Illumina adapters. Before sequencing, amplicons of 200-500 bp were gel-purified using a QIAquick gel extraction kit. TCRbeta amplicons were sequenced on an Illumina HiSeq 2500 with 250-bp paired-end reads. In the original analysis: Quality trimming of reads was performed with Trimmomatic v0.33, and paired reads were merged with FLASH v1.2.11 so that full CDR3 sequences could be recovered. MiGEC v1.2.1b assigned V, D and J germline segments to the rearranged TCRbeta sequences. Clonotype statistics, along with Shannon-Wiener diversity indices, were calculated using VDJtools v1.0.0. To reduce sampling bias, subsequent analyses other than the diversity analysis used only the 250 most abundant clonotypes in each sample. TCRdb reanalyzed the raw reads on its own, using fastp at Q25 for trimming and MiXCR for clone calling, and kept in-frame beta chains. When rows share a CDR3 protein, they turn into one entry using the most common DNA and genes. Here the V and J calls rest on TCRdb's processing, not on the authors' analysis. The sample profile shows about 120,000 distinct CDR3 sequences; around 65% of them were found once. The ten most abundant clones make up 8.1% of the sample.

In the case of this clonotype: What antigen it recognizes has not been identified. The junction shows a germline mismatch at one end, possibly a read error.

From the cysteine up to the phenylalanine, the CDR3 has a length of 13 residues. The read is trimmed to its CDR3 DNA, 39 bases read in frame from base 1. As encoded in the germline V gene, CDR1 is LGHNT while CDR2 is FRNRAP. Sequenced input: tumor-adjacent normal liver tissue. This chain joins TRBV12-5 to TRBJ2-6; there is no confident call for the D gene. The TCR comes from a woman aged 55-69 years with primary liver carcinoma and hepatitis B virus infection. The nucleotides read TGTGCTAGTGGAATCTCTGGAGCCAACATCCTGACTTTC. The encoded protein is CASGISGANILTF.